Listed below are T cell receptor beta chains from one sample, sequenced in a study of blood T cell repertoires in COVID-19. Data came from immunoSEQ multiplex PCR; TCRdb stores just in-frame clones and leaves some out. The sample includes a few hundred thousand clones, 65% to 85% seen only once; the top ten take 1% to 1.5%. Sequencing was performed on peripheral blood. These receptors were collected from a woman aged 45-59 years with acute or convalescent COVID-19. Each CDR3 is given with its conserved first and last residue. A D gene is named only where the DNA matches it firmly. Size is stated for part of the rows, as once, few or many counts, or as a class when the clone is expanded.

cdr3_aa	cdr3_nt	clone_size	v_call	j_call	d_call
CAWKYGGAGSYEQYF	TGTGCCTGGAAGTACGGCGGAGCGGGGTCGTACGAGCAGTACTTC	.	TRBV30	TRBJ2-7	TRBD2
CASSGRDSQETQYF	TGTGCCAGCAGTGGCCGGGACTCACAAGAGACCCAGTACTTC	.	TRBV2	TRBJ2-5	.
CAGNRGDQPQHF	TGTGCCGGCAACAGGGGAGACCAGCCCCAGCATTTT	.	TRBV2	TRBJ1-5	TRBD1
CASSKESPTSGSSDGGYTIYF	TGTGCCAGCAGCAAAGAATCACCGACTAGCGGGAGTTCTGACGGCGGTTACACCATATATTTT	once	TRBV21-1	TRBJ1-3	.
CASRDGGGADTQYF	TGTGCCAGCAGAGACGGGGGGGGAGCTGATACGCAGTATTTT	.	TRBV27	TRBJ2-3	TRBD2
CASSSLDTQYF	TGTGCCAGCAGTTCCTTGGATACGCAGTATTTT	few	TRBV2	TRBJ2-3	.
CAISEITGSSTEAFF	TGTGCCATCAGTGAAATAACAGGGTCGTCCACTGAAGCTTTCTTT	once	TRBV10-3	TRBJ1-1	.
CASSIVKTGELFF	TGTGCCAGTAGTATAGTAAAAACCGGGGAGCTGTTTTTT	.	TRBV19	TRBJ2-2	.
CASSLLDRGIHNSPLHF	TGTGCCAGCAGCCTCCTTGACAGGGGGATTCATAATTCACCCCTCCACTTT	.	TRBV3-1/TRBV3-2	TRBJ1-6	TRBD1
CASSQGIGGGGNEQFF	TGTGCCAGCAGCCAAGGAATAGGGGGGGGAGGCAATGAGCAGTTCTTC	few	TRBV3-1/TRBV3-2	TRBJ2-1	.
CASSGSSGIGETQYF	TGTGCCAGCAGCGGCTCAAGCGGGATCGGAGAGACCCAGTACTTC	.	TRBV9	TRBJ2-5	TRBD2
CASSLEWQNSYEQYF	TGCGCCAGCAGCTTGGAGTGGCAGAACTCCTACGAGCAGTACTTC	.	TRBV5-1	TRBJ2-7	.
CASSQIFRGAEAFF	TGTGCCAGCAGCCAAATCTTTCGGGGGGCGGAAGCTTTCTTT	once	TRBV3-1/TRBV3-2	TRBJ1-1	.
CASSFGGQGGYTF	TGCGCCAGCAGCTTCGGGGGGCAGGGCGGCTACACCTTC	.	TRBV5-1	TRBJ1-2	.
CASGQGGAGANVLTF	TGTGCCAGCGGTCAAGGGGGCGCGGGGGCCAACGTCCTGACTTTC	once	TRBV3-1/TRBV3-2	TRBJ2-6	TRBD1
CASSLQGNTEAFF	TGTGCCAGCAGTTTACAGGGGAACACTGAAGCTTTCTTT	.	TRBV12-3/TRBV12-4	TRBJ1-1	.
CASSLAGGGTGELFF	TGTGCCAGCAGCCTAGCGGGAGGAGGGACCGGGGAGCTGTTTTTT	once	TRBV9	TRBJ2-2	TRBD2
CASSQALYSSGANVLTF	TGTGCCAGCAGCCAAGCTCTCTACAGCTCTGGGGCCAACGTCCTGACTTTC	few	TRBV4-2	TRBJ2-6	.
CASSRPDRDYTF	TGCGCCAGCAGCCGGCCCGATCGTGACTACACCTTC	once	TRBV4-1	TRBJ1-2	.
CASFPGLQETQYF	TGTGCCAGCTTCCCGGGACTCCAAGAGACCCAGTACTTC	.	TRBV18	TRBJ2-5	.
CSFETGGNGYTF	TGCAGCTTCGAGACAGGGGGCAATGGCTACACCTTC	.	TRBV29-1	TRBJ1-2	TRBD1
CATRGGAGEDTQYF	TGTGCCACCAGAGGGGGCGCGGGTGAAGATACGCAGTATTTT	.	TRBV24-1	TRBJ2-3	TRBD1
CATSDVTTDIQYF	TGTGCCACCAGTGATGTGACTACGGACATTCAGTACTTC	.	TRBV24-1	TRBJ2-4	.
CASSDSTGVGEKLFF	TGTGCCAGCAGTGACTCAACAGGGGTTGGCGAAAAACTGTTTTTT	.	TRBV6-4	TRBJ1-4	TRBD1
CASSLAGQGGFNYGYTF	TGTGCCAGCAGTTTGGCGGGACAGGGAGGATTTAACTATGGCTACACCTTC	.	TRBV27	TRBJ1-2	TRBD1
CATSDPLGGASQPQHF	TGTGCCACCAGTGATCCTCTGGGGGGGGCAAGTCAGCCCCAGCATTTT	.	TRBV24-1	TRBJ1-5	.
CASGGRTGVGEQYF	TGTGCTAGTGGGGGTAGGACAGGGGTAGGCGAGCAGTACTTC	.	TRBV12-5	TRBJ2-7	TRBD1
CAIRQGKEDTQYF	TGTGCCATCAGACAGGGGAAAGAAGATACGCAGTATTTT	once	TRBV10-3	TRBJ2-3	TRBD1
CASSLWTGGELGSPLHF	TGTGCCAGTAGTCTATGGACAGGGGGCGAGCTGGGCTCACCCCTCCACTTT	.	TRBV19	TRBJ1-6	TRBD1
CASSLTGGGNTIYF	TGTGCCAGCAGCTTAACCGGGGGTGGAAACACCATATATTTT	.	TRBV7-2	TRBJ1-3	.
CASSLQGAQGKLFF	TGTGCCAGCAGCTTGCAGGGGGCGCAGGGAAAACTGTTTTTT	.	TRBV5-5	TRBJ1-4	TRBD1
CAWRTSGTDTQYF	TGTGCCTGGAGGACTAGCGGCACAGATACGCAGTATTTT	.	TRBV30	TRBJ2-3	TRBD2
CASSLEPGFNEKLFF	TGTGCCAGCAGCTTAGAACCAGGGTTTAATGAAAAACTGTTTTTT	.	TRBV7-6	TRBJ1-4	.
CASSTRTGGSDTQYF	TGTGCCAGCAGCACGCGGACGGGGGGATCAGATACGCAGTATTTT	.	TRBV9	TRBJ2-3	TRBD2
CASRPAGTSMGGELFF	TGTGCCAGCAGACCCGCCGGGACTAGCATGGGCGGGGAGCTGTTTTTT	.	TRBV3-1/TRBV3-2	TRBJ2-2	TRBD2
CASSQDTQGGGYTF	TGTGCCAGCAGCCAAGATACACAGGGGGGTGGCTACACCTTC	.	TRBV3-1/TRBV3-2	TRBJ1-2	TRBD1
CASQESRGTGRAGYTF	TGTGCCAGCCAAGAATCCCGAGGGACAGGGCGAGCTGGCTACACCTTC	once	TRBV25-1	TRBJ1-2	TRBD1
CASSATGSSPLHF	TGTGCCAGTAGTGCAACAGGGTCTTCACCCCTCCACTTT	.	TRBV19	TRBJ1-6	.
CASSMTGANQPQHF	TGTGCCAGCAGTATGACAGGGGCCAATCAGCCCCAGCATTTT	.	TRBV6-5	TRBJ1-5	TRBD1
CASSLGRFGTQYF	TGTGCCAGCAGCTTAGGCAGGTTTGGGACCCAGTACTTC	.	TRBV7-2	TRBJ2-5	.
CASSPPGGRETQYF	TGTGCCAGCAGCCCACCGGGCGGGAGAGAGACCCAGTACTTC	.	TRBV5-4	TRBJ2-5	TRBD2
CASSADRVRTGELFF	TGTGCCAGCAGTGCCGACAGGGTGAGGACCGGGGAGCTGTTTTTT	.	TRBV6-2/TRBV6-3	TRBJ2-2	TRBD1
CASSPDRNSPLHF	TGTGCCAGCAGCCCGGACAGAAATTCACCCCTCCACTTT	.	TRBV5-6	TRBJ1-6	.
CASSFGGTDTQYF	TGTGCCAGCAGTTTCGGGGGCACAGATACGCAGTATTTT	.	TRBV12-3/TRBV12-4	TRBJ2-3	.
CASCGRGCTEAFF	TGTGCCAGCTGTGGGCGGGGGTGCACTGAAGCTTTCTTT	few	TRBV2	TRBJ1-1	.
CASGTGDSGNTIYF	TGTGCCAGCGGGACAGGAGATTCTGGAAACACCATATATTTT	few	TRBV19	TRBJ1-3	TRBD1
CAWTPGTAFYGYTF	TGTGCCTGGACTCCCGGGACAGCTTTCTATGGCTACACCTTC	.	TRBV30	TRBJ1-2	TRBD1
CASSQSPGQGRSGTEAFF	TGCGCCAGCAGTCAATCCCCGGGACAGGGGAGATCCGGGACTGAAGCTTTCTTT	once	TRBV23-1	TRBJ1-1	TRBD1
CATREQGNTGELFF	TGTGCCACCAGAGAACAGGGGAACACCGGGGAGCTGTTTTTT	.	TRBV24-1	TRBJ2-2	.
CASSLRLAGVQTQYF	TGTGCCAGCAGTTTACGACTAGCGGGGGTGCAGACCCAGTACTTC	.	TRBV27	TRBJ2-5	TRBD2
CASSLGTGRGYTF	TGTGCCAGCAGTTTAGGGACAGGGAGAGGCTACACCTTC	.	TRBV12-3/TRBV12-4	TRBJ1-2	TRBD1
CASSPVGGQETQYF	TGTGCCAGCTCACCAGTCGGGGGGCAAGAGACCCAGTACTTC	.	TRBV18	TRBJ2-5	TRBD2